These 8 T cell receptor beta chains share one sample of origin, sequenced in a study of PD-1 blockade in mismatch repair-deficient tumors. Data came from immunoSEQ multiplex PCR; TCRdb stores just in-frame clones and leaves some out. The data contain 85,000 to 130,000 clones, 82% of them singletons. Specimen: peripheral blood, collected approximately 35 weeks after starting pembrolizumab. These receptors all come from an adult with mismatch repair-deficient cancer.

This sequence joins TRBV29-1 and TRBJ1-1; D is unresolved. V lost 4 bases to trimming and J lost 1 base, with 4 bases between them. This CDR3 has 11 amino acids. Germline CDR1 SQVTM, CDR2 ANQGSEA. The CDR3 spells CSVVRNTEAFF. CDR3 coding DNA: TGCAGCGTTGTAAGGAACACTGAAGCTTTCTTT.

This CDR3 is CASSQWTGGYEQYF. The CDR3 DNA follows: TGCGCCAGCAGCCAATGGACAGGGGGCTACGAGCAGTACTTC. The chain recombines TRBV4-1 with TRBJ2-7; 10 bases map to TRBD1. The CDR3 is 14 amino acids. Germline-derived CDR1 and CDR2 are MGHRA and YSYEKL. The ends lost 2 bases at V and 3 bases at J; junction bases unmatched: 1.

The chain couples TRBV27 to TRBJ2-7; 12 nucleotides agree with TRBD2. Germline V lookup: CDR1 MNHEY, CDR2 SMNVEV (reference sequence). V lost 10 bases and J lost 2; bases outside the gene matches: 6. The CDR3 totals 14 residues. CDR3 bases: TGTGCCACCTATTCTAGCGGGAGGGCCTACGAGCAGTACTTC. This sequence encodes CATYSSGRAYEQYF.

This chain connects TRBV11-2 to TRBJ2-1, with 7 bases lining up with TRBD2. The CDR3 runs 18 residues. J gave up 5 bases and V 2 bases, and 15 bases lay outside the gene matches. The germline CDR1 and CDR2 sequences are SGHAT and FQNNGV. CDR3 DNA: TGTGCCAGCAGCTTATGGGCTGGGGGGAGGGCCTCGGACAATGAGCAGTTCTTC. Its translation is CASSLWAGGRASDNEQFF. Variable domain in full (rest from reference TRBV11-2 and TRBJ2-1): EAGVAQSPRYKIIEKRQSVAFWCNPISGHATLYWYQQILGQGPKLLIQFQNNGVVDDSQLPKDRFSAERLKGVDSTLKIQPAKLEDSAVYLCASSLWAGGRASDNEQFFGPGTRLTVL.

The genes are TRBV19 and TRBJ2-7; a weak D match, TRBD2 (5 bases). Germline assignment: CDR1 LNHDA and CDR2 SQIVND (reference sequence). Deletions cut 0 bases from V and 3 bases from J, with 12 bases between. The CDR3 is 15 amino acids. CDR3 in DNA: TGTGCCAGTAGTATAGAACTAAGCGGAATCTACGAGCAGTACTTC. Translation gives CASSIELSGIYEQYF. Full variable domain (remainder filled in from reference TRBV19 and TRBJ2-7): DGGITQSPKYLFRKEGQNVTLSCEQNLNHDAMYWYRQDPGQGLRLIYYSQIVNDFQKGDIAEGYSVSREKKESFPLTVTSAQKNPTAFYLCASSIELSGIYEQYFGPGTRLTVT.

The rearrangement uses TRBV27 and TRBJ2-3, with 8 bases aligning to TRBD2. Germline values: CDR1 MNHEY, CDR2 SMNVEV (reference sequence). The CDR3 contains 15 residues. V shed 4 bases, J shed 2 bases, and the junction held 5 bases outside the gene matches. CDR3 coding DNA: TGTGCCAGCAGTTGGACTAGCTTCTCCACAGATACGCAGTATTTT. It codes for CASSWTSFSTDTQYF.

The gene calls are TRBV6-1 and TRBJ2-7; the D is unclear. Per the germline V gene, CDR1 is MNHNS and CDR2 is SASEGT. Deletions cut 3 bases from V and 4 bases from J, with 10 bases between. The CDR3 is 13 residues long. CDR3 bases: TGTGCCAGCAGTGATTTGAAACCGTACGAGCAGTACTTC. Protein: CASSDLKPYEQYF.

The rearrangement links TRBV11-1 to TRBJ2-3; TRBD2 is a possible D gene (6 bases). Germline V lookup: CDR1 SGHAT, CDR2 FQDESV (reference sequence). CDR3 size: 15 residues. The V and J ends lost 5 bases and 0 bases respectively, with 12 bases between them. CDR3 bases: TGTGCCAGCAGCCTAAGCGGGTCTAGCACAGATACGCAGTATTTT. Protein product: CASSLSGSSTDTQYF.